In its sample, the clone carrying this TCR beta chain was seen a few times. This sample was included in a study of blood T cells in healthy people across ages. V shed 3 bases and J shed 0 bases, with 9 bases lying between them. The germline gives CDR1 MDHEN, CDR2 SYDVKM. CDR3 size: 14 residues. Alongside a J-beta primer mix, a sample-barcoded 5' primer served in a second PCR lasting 7 to 11 cycles. TCRdb reanalysed the 5' RACE reads using MiXCR and keeps one entry per CDR3 protein. The table includes about 1.5 million distinct CDR3 sequences, roughly 40% detected once. The TCR originated in a young woman in good health. Sequenced material: blood. The V and J genes are TRBV28 and TRBJ2-7; D unresolved. CDR3 in DNA: TGTGCCAGCAGTTTCTCTTCCCGCTCCTACGAGCAGTACTTC. This sequence encodes CASSFSSRSYEQYF.